This TCR beta chain is from a study of a mutant IDH1 vaccine in newly diagnosed glioma. Sequencing was performed with immunoSEQ multiplex PCR; in TCRdb, only in-frame clones are kept and a portion is missing. The profile shows roughly 110,000 clones, roughly 90% of them singletons. Time point given: week 11, during vaccination. Vaccination used 300 ug of mutant IDH1 20-mer peptide per dose, with topical imiquimod. A word on this clone: Its antigen is undetermined.

The clonotype originates from a woman between 45 and 65 years old with glioma. Material: PBMCs, obtained from a glioma patient whose treatment included an IDH1 peptide vaccine.

CDR3 region: CASSWTSGRADTQYF. In DNA form, the CDR3 reads TGTGCCAGCAGTTGGACTAGCGGGAGGGCAGATACGCAGTATTTT. The chain joins TRBV6-5 to TRBJ2-3, with TRBD2 matching 15 bases. The CDR3 runs 15 residues. J gave up 4 bases and V 4 bases, and 0 bases lay outside the gene matches. Germline V CDR1 and CDR2: MNHEY, SVGAGI.